This T cell receptor (beta chain) was found in a study of Graves' ophthalmopathy and Graves' hyperthyroidism. For repertoire sequencing, the TCR beta CDR3 regions were amplified from RNA transcripts. The authors performed first-round RT-PCR with HTBI primers and then a second-round multiplex PCR. TCRdb called the multiplex PCR reads again in MiXCR, with one record for every CDR3 protein. The sample holds more than 1,000,000 distinct CDR3 sequences; 35% to 45% are singletons and the top ten take approximately 12%. This receptor was obtained from an adult man with Graves' hyperthyroidism. The sequencing sample was made of peripheral blood or thyroid tissue (not recorded which).

CDR3 DNA sequence: TGCAGTGCTGACCGACTAGCTTCCTACAACAATGAGCAGTTCTTC. It translates to CSADRLASYNNEQFF. J is TRBJ1-1 and V is TRBV20-1; 7 bases line up with TRBD2. The assigned J gene may be wrong: the sequence end matches TRBJ2-1 better. Germline V lookup: CDR1 DFQATT, CDR2 SNEGSKA (reference sequence). The CDR3 consists of 15 residues.